This is a list of T cell receptor beta chains from one sample in a study of a mutant IDH1 vaccine in newly diagnosed glioma. Only in-frame clones appear in the TCRdb table, and some are missing; sequencing was by immunoSEQ multiplex PCR. The sample shows 25,000 to 35,000 clones, around 89% of them seen only once. Antigens for these TCRs are unknown. Material: PBMCs, obtained from a glioma patient whose treatment included an IDH1 peptide vaccine. These receptors came from a man between 18 and 29 years old with glioma. The conserved cysteine and the conserved F or W are not part of the CDR3 here.

v_call cdr3_aa
TRBV7-9 ASNTRNYGYT
TRBV19 ASSISSMNTEAF
TRBV7-2 ASSWTGSTEAF
TRBV9 ASSVGVIGYTGELF
TRBV5-1 ASSQGQGDWTEAF
TRBV7-9 ASSLMATGENTEAF
TRBV5-1 ASSTGGETQY
TRBV6-1 ASRDSPNQPQH
TRBV6-5 ASSSIAGNTIY
TRBV6-5 ASSYIGRAAPAGAF
TRBV25-1 ASSGGTPSSYNEQF
TRBV5-1 ASSNRGSGETQY
TRBV30 AWKAGGFSYNEQF
TRBV5-1 ASSLGEGGGYGYT
TRBV19 ASSIAVNTEAF
TRBV7-2 ASSPTGLGQPQH
TRBV19 ASSFRETVNEQF
TRBV29-1 SVPEGVNTEAF
TRBV5-4 ASSLLRSTEAF
TRBV28 ASTLSGRETQY
TRBV6-1 ASSGVANYGYT
TRBV30 AWSRERDTEAF
TRBV2 ARTGVRYTEAF
TRBV7-2 ASSLQGAGTEAF
TRBV5-4 ASSPPGTPQETQY
TRBV5-4 ASSRTGLGIGPDREKLF
TRBV7-8 ASSPDRGRQPQH
TRBV5-1 ASSYRGNGELF
TRBV5-6 ASSSGPSVAF
TRBV21-1 ASSFPGQTNYGYT
TRBV13 ASSLAPSYEQY
TRBV5-1 ASSLAGPGNQPQH
TRBV4-1 ASSQVSAGQETQY
TRBV30 AWKRDSYEQY
TRBV18 ASSPRPNTEAF
TRBV30 AWSRSRYEQY
TRBV7-8 ASSSTGSMNTEAF
TRBV30 AWTLPQGRTEAF
TRBV6-1 ASSEGGPNEKLF
TRBV7-2 ASSLMKGSYEQY
TRBV4-1 ASSQGRGKGAF